This T cell receptor beta chain was identified in a study of beta chain features in type 1 diabetes. Study observations and caveats: Among patients with Type 1 diabetes, TCRB CDR3s were moderately but significantly shorter in every one of the four CD4+ subsets. There was no resolution here of whether HLA type influences TCRB rearrangement.

Cells sorted by CD45RO/CCR7/CD25/CD127/CD95/CD27 comprised CD4+ naive, central memory, regulatory and stem cell-like memory cells. This clone was seen only a few times. Its target is unknown. The same CDR3 also results from other DNA sequences found in this sample. V shed 0 bases and J shed 2 bases, with 8 bases lying between them. Germline V gene sequence: CDR1 SGDLS, CDR2 YYNGEE. The CDR3 extends over 14 amino acids. As every portion of the isolated RNA was reverse transcribed, the sequencing read expressed TCRB transcripts. The assay was immunoSEQ multiplex PCR, and TCRdb's table has in-frame clones only and misses some. The sample lists around 690,000 clones; roughly 12% were seen once.

The clonotype originates from a man aged 25 to 45 with type 1 diabetes. V gene TRBV9 combines with J gene TRBJ1-1; D is unresolved. Sequenced input: naive CD4+ T cells from blood. The CDR3 is CASSVVSTNTEAFF. The CDR3 coding sequence is TGTGCCAGCAGCGTAGTATCGACTAACACTGAAGCTTTCTTT.